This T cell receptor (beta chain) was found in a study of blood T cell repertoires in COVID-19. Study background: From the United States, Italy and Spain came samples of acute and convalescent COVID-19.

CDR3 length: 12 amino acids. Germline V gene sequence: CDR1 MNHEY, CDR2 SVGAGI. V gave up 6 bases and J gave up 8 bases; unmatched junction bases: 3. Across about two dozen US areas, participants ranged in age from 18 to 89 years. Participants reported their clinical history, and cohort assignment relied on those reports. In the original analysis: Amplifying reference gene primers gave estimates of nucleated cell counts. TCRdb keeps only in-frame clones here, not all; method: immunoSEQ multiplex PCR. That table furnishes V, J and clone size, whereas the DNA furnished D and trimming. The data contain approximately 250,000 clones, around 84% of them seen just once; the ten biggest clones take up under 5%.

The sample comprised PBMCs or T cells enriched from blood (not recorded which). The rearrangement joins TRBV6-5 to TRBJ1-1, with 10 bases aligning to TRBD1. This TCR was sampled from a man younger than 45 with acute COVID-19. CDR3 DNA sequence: TGTGCCAGCAGGACAGGGGGCCTCGAAGCTTTCTTT. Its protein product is CASRTGGLEAFF.